Shown below are 15 T cell receptor beta chains from a single sample sequenced in a study of T cell repertoires in cytomegalovirus infection (dated by TCRdb to the late 2010s). The sequencer listed for this sample is Illumina HiSeq 1500. TCRdb took the public reads, trimmed them with fastp at Q25, ran MiXCR for clone calling and kept in-frame beta chains. All rows with the same CDR3 protein become a single entry with the most common DNA and genes. The sample contains approximately 500,000 distinct CDR3 sequences, 26% of them found a single time. About 12% of the sample comes from the top ten. Sequenced: PBMCs. These receptors came from a human donor in good health (CMV status not recorded). Some clones in this sample may be carry-over from other donors' samples.

This clonotype was seen many times. The genes are TRBV7-6 and TRBJ2-3, with D unclear. Germline CDR1 is SGHVS and CDR2 is FNYEAQ. Trimming stripped 5 bases from V and 6 bases from J, with 9 bases between. CDR3 length: 12 residues. The CDR3 loop is CASSHRSDTQYF. CDR3 nucleotides: TGTGCCAGCAGCCACCGGAGCGATACGCAGTATTTT.

This clonotype appeared many times. This chain links TRBV28 with TRBJ1-2, with D possibly matching TRBD1 (6 bases). The V end lost 5 bases, the J end lost 1 base, and 8 bases lay between the germline ends. Germline V gives CDR1 MDHEN, CDR2 SYDVKM. The CDR3 length is 13 residues. The CDR3 protein is CASSPRGNYGYTF. The CDR3 DNA reads as TGTGCCAGCAGTCCCAGGGGTAACTATGGCTACACCTTC.

The J gene is TRBJ2-1, the V gene TRBV6-2 or TRBV6-3, with a weak D call TRBD2 (5 bases). Germline values: CDR1 MNHEY, CDR2 SVGEGT. The CDR3 has 14 amino acids. V dropped 8 bases and J dropped 5 bases, with 16 bases sitting between them. The CDR3 nucleotides read TGTGCCAGCGGCAGTGGACTGACAAACAATGAGCAGTTCTTC. Residues: CASGSGLTNNEQFF.

This clonotype has only a few counts. This rearrangement joins TRBV7-2 to TRBJ1-2, with a tentative D call TRBD1 (5 bases). There are 14 residues in the CDR3. Germline V lookup: CDR1 SGHTA, CDR2 FQGNSA. V lost 0 bases, J lost 8 bases, and 13 bases lay in between. The CDR3 DNA reads TGTGCCAGCAGCTTAGCGGGGGGGTTGGAGGGCTACACCTTC. It encodes CASSLAGGLEGYTF.

The table lists this clonotype with a few counts. The rearrangement links TRBV7-9 to TRBJ1-4; D is uncertain. Germline loops: CDR1 SEHNR, CDR2 FQNEAQ (reference sequence). The ends were cut back, 4 bases at V and 3 bases at J, with 6 bases in the middle. CDR3 length equals 13 residues. The CDR3 nucleotides read TGTGCCAGCAGCTGGATGGCTAATGAAAAACTGTTTTTT. Translated, it gives CASSWMANEKLFF.

The chain couples TRBV12-3 or TRBV12-4 to TRBJ2-1, with 8 bases identical to TRBD1. Trimming cost V 5 bases and J 7 bases; bases outside gene matches: 10. This CDR3 region has 15 residues. CDR3 in DNA: TGTGCCAGCAGTGCCCTTCGCGACAGGGGAAATGAGCAGTTCTTC. Translating it yields CASSALRDRGNEQFF.

This clonotype was observed a few times. The rearrangement uses TRBV6-1 and TRBJ2-5; 14 bases map to TRBD2. The CDR3 has 15 residues. The germline V gene encodes CDR1 MNHNS and CDR2 SASEGT. V gave up 6 bases and J gave up 1 base; unmatched junction bases: 1. CDR3 coding DNA: TGTGCCAGCAGCGGGACTAGCGGGGGCCAAGAGACCCAGTACTTC. It codes for CASSGTSGGQETQYF.

This chain connects TRBV28 to TRBJ1-5; 7 bases align to TRBD1. This CDR3 is 16 amino acids long. Germline loops: CDR1 MDHEN, CDR2 SYDVKM. Trimming cost V 8 bases and J 0 bases; bases outside gene matches: 10. The CDR3 DNA follows: TGTGCCAGCCTACAGGGAGGGGGCTATAGCAATCAGCCCCAGCATTTT. This encodes CASLQGGGYSNQPQHF.

This clonotype was detected a few times. CDR3: CASSVDSGPYEQYV. CDR3 in DNA: TGCGCCAGCAGCGTTGATAGCGGACCATACGAGCAGTACGTC. V is TRBV5-1 and J is TRBJ2-7, with D perhaps TRBD2 (6 bases). The CDR3 loop spans 14 amino acids. V lost 4 bases to trimming and J lost 4 bases, with 15 bases between them. CDR1 and CDR2 from the germline V gene are SGHRS and YFSETQ.

This clonotype was recorded at least ten times. The J gene is TRBJ2-1, the V gene TRBV6-2 or TRBV6-3, with D perhaps TRBD1 (5 bases). The CDR3 extends over 14 amino acids. V lost 8 bases and J lost 4, with 15 bases in between. Germline values: CDR1 MNHEY, CDR2 SVGEGT. The chain's CDR3 is CASRDPGSYNEQFF. In DNA form, the CDR3 reads TGTGCCAGCCGAGACCCAGGGTCATACAATGAGCAGTTCTTC.

This rearrangement joins TRBV7-2 to TRBJ2-7; tentatively, D is TRBD2 (6 bases). The V end lost 1 base, the J end lost 2 bases, and 9 bases lay between the germline ends. Germline CDR1 SGHTA, CDR2 FQGNSA. The CDR3 consists of 14 residues. In DNA, the CDR3 is TGTGCCAGCAGCTTAGAAGGACTAACCTACGAGCAGTACTTC. Encoded protein: CASSLEGLTYEQYF.

The chain carries TRBV29-1 and TRBJ2-7; 7 bases are shared with TRBD1. Germline V gives CDR1 SQVTM, CDR2 ANQGSEA. This CDR3 contains 12 residues. The ends lost 6 bases at V and 2 bases at J; junction bases unmatched: 4. The DNA for the CDR3 is TGCAGCGTACGACAGGGTCCCTACGAGCAGTACTTC. Translated: CSVRQGPYEQYF.

Many counts were recorded for this clonotype. This chain joins TRBV7-2 and TRBJ2-1; 7 positions match TRBD2. Looked up from germline, CDR1 is SGHTA and CDR2 is FQGNSA. The CDR3 extends over 15 amino acids. V shed 3 bases and J 5 bases; nucleotides not matched to a gene: 7. The CDR3 DNA sequence: TGTGCCAGCAGCTTCGGTGCGGGAGAGCACAATGAGCAGTTCTTC. This translates into CASSFGAGEHNEQFF. Looking up the rest from reference TRBV7-2 and TRBJ2-1 gives the full variable domain: GAGVSQSPSNKVTEKGKDVELRCDPISGHTALYWYRQSLGQGLEFLIYFQGNSAPDKSGLPSDRFSAERTGGSVSTLTIQRTQQEDSAVYLCASSFGAGEHNEQFFGPGTRLTVL.

The chain employs TRBV7-2 and TRBJ2-3; 13 positions agree with TRBD2. The CDR3 runs to 17 residues. V was pared by 4 bases and J by 3 bases, with 7 bases of the junction left unmatched. Germline values: CDR1 SGHTA, CDR2 FQGNSA. Here the CDR3 DNA reads TGTGCCAGCAGCTCGACTAGCGGGAGGCCTGGGACAGATACGCAGTATTTT. This encodes CASSSTSGRPGTDTQYF.

There are many counts of this clonotype. The chain is built from TRBV7-2 and TRBJ2-1, with 9 bases aligning to TRBD1. CDR1 is SGHTA, CDR2 FQGNSA, per germline. V lost 4 bases, J lost 12 bases, and 13 bases stayed unmatched. The CDR3 runs to 15 residues. The CDR3 region is CASSSSGTGRFVQFF. In nucleotides, the CDR3 is TGTGCCAGCAGCTCATCCGGGACAGGGAGATTCGTGCAGTTCTTC.